Detailed here is one T cell receptor (beta chain). The sample originates from a study of shared clonotypes between healthy human individuals. Across the whole study: Aged 18 to 49, the donors were a couple of women and a few men.

Among the donors, all were Caucasian adults who lived in Nashville, Tennessee. An even split of each subset's genomic DNA across several immunoSEQ plates was performed. Sequencing was performed with immunoSEQ multiplex PCR; in TCRdb, only in-frame clones are kept and a portion is missing. The sample lists approximately 2.5 million clones; roughly 92% were seen once. This receptor was identified in a man in his late teens or twenties in good health. Sample: naive CD4+ T cells sorted from blood. Subset in this sample: CD45RA+ positively selected.

CDR3 amino acids: CASSPRSGHNEQFF. In nucleotides, the CDR3 is TGTGCCAGCAGCCCCCGTTCCGGGCACAATGAGCAGTTCTTC. The chain uses TRBV11-3 and TRBJ2-1; no clear D. In germline, CDR1 is SGHNT, CDR2 YENEEA. The CDR3 covers 14 residues. V was shortened by 5 bases and J by 5 bases, with 13 bases between the two germline ends.